The 16 T cell receptor beta chains below come from one sample, sequenced in a study of beta chain features in type 1 diabetes. Reverse transcription of all isolated RNA meant that expressed TCRB transcripts were sequenced. Sequencing used immunoSEQ multiplex PCR; TCRdb keeps in-frame clones, though not all of them. The sample consists of about 340,000 clones, 6.5% to 10% of them appearing once. Sequenced material: central memory CD4+ T cells from blood. These receptors all stem from a woman between 18 and 29 years old in good health.

As regards this clone: A much larger clone is a single base away; this may be a read error. The J gene is TRBJ1-1, the V gene TRBV7-6, with 7 bases identical to TRBD1. Germline V gene sequence: CDR1 SGHVS, CDR2 FNYEAQ. Trimming removed 4 bases from V and 1 base from J; junction bases left unmatched: 0. The CDR3 contains 13 residues. The CDR3 region is CASSWDRNTEAFF. CDR3 nucleotide sequence: TGTGCCAGCAGCTGGGACAGGAACACTGAAGCTTTCTTT.

The chain combines TRBV14 with TRBJ2-5; 11 bases agree with TRBD2. Germline lookup yields CDR1 SGHDN and CDR2 FVKESK. The CDR3 is made up of 17 amino acids. V lost 3 bases to trimming and J lost 3 bases; unmatched junction nucleotides: 9. The chain's CDR3 is CASSHIAGGPGEETQYF. The CDR3 DNA reads as TGTGCCAGCAGCCACATAGCGGGAGGGCCCGGGGAAGAGACCCAGTACTTC.

This sequence joins TRBV25-1 and TRBJ2-5, with a possible D match to TRBD1 (6 bases). CDR1 and CDR2 from the germline V gene are MGHDK and SYGVNS. The CDR3 covers 15 residues. V gave up 4 bases and J gave up 5 bases, with 17 bases separating them. The DNA of the CDR3 is TGTGCCAGCAGTGCCAAACAGGGTTGGGAGGAGACCCAGTACTTC. Amino acid sequence: CASSAKQGWEETQYF.

This clone was seen only a few times. The chain combines TRBV27 with TRBJ2-3; 7 nucleotides line up with TRBD1. This CDR3 comprises 14 residues. Germline values: CDR1 MNHEY, CDR2 SMNVEV (reference sequence). V shed 6 bases and J 3 bases; nucleotides not matched to a gene: 6. CDR3 sequence: CASSRQGLTDTQYF. DNA for the CDR3: TGTGCCAGCAGCCGACAGGGTTTAACAGATACGCAGTATTTT.

A few counts support this clone. V gene TRBV10-3 combines with J gene TRBJ2-7; a weak D match, TRBD1 (6 bases). CDR3 length: 15 residues. CDR1 ENHRY and CDR2 SYGVKD come from the germline V gene. Between the trimmed V and J ends, which lost 6 bases and 1 base, there was a span of 16 bases. This chain's CDR3 is CAISPGTQISYEQYF. CDR3 DNA: TGTGCCATCAGCCCCGGGACACAGATTTCCTACGAGCAGTACTTC.

This clone was counted only a few times. CDR3 sequence (DNA): TGTGCCAGCAGTTATCTGGAGGGTCAGCCCCAGCATTTT. This gives the protein CASSYLEGQPQHF. The genes are TRBV6-5 and TRBJ1-5; D unresolved. Germline V gene data show CDR1 as MNHEY and CDR2 as SVGAGI. This CDR3 is 13 amino acids long. V lost 3 bases to trimming and J lost 6 bases, with 9 bases between them.

The table lists this clone with a few counts. The J gene is TRBJ2-3, the V gene TRBV7-2; 16 bases are shared with TRBD2. The CDR3 has 18 amino acids. V was pared by 3 bases and J by 4 bases, with 7 bases of the junction left unmatched. The germline gives CDR1 SGHTA, CDR2 FQGNSA. The CDR3 DNA follows: TGTGCCAGCAGCTTTCGGGGACTAGCGGGAGGGCCAGCAGATACGCAGTATTTT. It translates to CASSFRGLAGGPADTQYF.

The J gene is TRBJ1-2, the V gene TRBV28; 8 bases match TRBD1. The CDR3 covers 15 residues. V dropped 3 bases and J dropped 4; count of bases not matched to a gene: 7. Germline lookup yields CDR1 MDHEN and CDR2 SYDVKM. In DNA form, the CDR3 reads TGTGCCAGCAGTTTGGGGGGACAGGCCCTCTATGGCTACACCTTC. This codes for CASSLGGQALYGYTF.

This clone was picked up a small number of times. This chain links TRBV7-9 with TRBJ2-2; D may be TRBD1 or TRBD2 (5 bases each). V lost 2 bases, J lost 4 bases, and 11 bases lay in between. The germline V gene encodes CDR1 SEHNR and CDR2 FQNEAQ (reference sequence). The length of the CDR3 is 15 residues. CDR3 protein: CASSLRSGTTGELFF. As DNA, the CDR3 is TGTGCCAGCAGCTTACGTTCAGGGACCACCGGGGAGCTGTTTTTT. Complete variable domain (other parts from reference TRBV7-9 and TRBJ2-2): DTGVSQNPRHKITKRGQNVTFRCDPISEHNRLYWYRQTLGQGPEFLTYFQNEAQLEKSRLLSDRFSAERPKGSFSTLEIQRTEQGDSAMYLCASSLRSGTTGELFFGEGSRLTVL.

The V and J genes are TRBV7-8 and TRBJ2-1; D unclear. This CDR3 comprises 13 residues. Germline-derived CDR1 and CDR2 are SGHVS and FQNEAQ. V lost 5 bases and J 7 bases, leaving 12 bases between the germline ends. The CDR3 DNA sequence: TGTGCCAGCAGCCCGTTCGTGTCGAATGAGCAGTTCTTC. Translation gives CASSPFVSNEQFF.

Only a few counts were recorded for this clone. The rearrangement uses TRBV28 and TRBJ1-1; maybe TRBD1 (6 bases). This CDR3 region has 14 residues. The V gene's germline CDR1 is MDHEN and CDR2 SYDVKM. V shed 3 bases and J shed 0 bases, with 8 bases lying between them. The CDR3 bases are TGTGCCAGCAGTTTGCAGGGGCTGAACACTGAAGCTTTCTTT. Protein sequence: CASSLQGLNTEAFF.

The rearrangement uses TRBV4-1 and TRBJ2-1; 8 bases map to TRBD2. V lost 5 bases and J lost 5; bases outside the gene matches: 8. The germline CDR1 and CDR2 sequences are MGHRA and YSYEKL. CDR3 length equals 15 residues. The CDR3 sequence is CASSYPARGDNEQFF. The CDR3 DNA reads TGCGCCAGCAGCTATCCCGCGCGGGGGGACAATGAGCAGTTCTTC.

This clone was seen only a few times. Distinct nucleotide sequences in the sample also encode this CDR3. The V call is TRBV20-1, the J call TRBJ1-2; D unresolved. The CDR3 runs to 10 residues. CDR1 DFQATT and CDR2 SNEGSKA come from the germline V gene (reference sequence). V was trimmed by 6 bases and J by 8 bases, leaving 10 bases between them. CDR3 protein: CSAKERGYTF. CDR3 bases: TGCAGTGCCAAAGAAAGGGGCTACACCTTC.

Note on this clone: Being one base from a much bigger clone, this may be a read error. The chain couples TRBV4-1 to TRBJ2-3; no clear D. CDR1 and CDR2 (germline): MGHRA, YSYEKL. The CDR3 has 12 amino acids. Here the CDR3 reads CASSRSTDTQYF. DNA for the CDR3: TGTGCCAGCAGCCGAAGCACAGATACGCAGTATTTT.

To note about this clone: Other DNA sequences from this sample encode an identical CDR3 as well. The chain has TRBV19 and TRBJ2-5; 11 bases fit TRBD1. Germline V gene data show CDR1 as LNHDA and CDR2 as SQIVND (reference sequence). The CDR3 contains 15 residues. J gave up 5 bases and V 3 bases, and 5 bases lay outside the gene matches. CDR3 residues: CASSIRTGGKETQYF. CDR3 coding DNA: TGTGCCAGTAGTATTAGGACAGGGGGCAAGGAGACCCAGTACTTC.

This clone was picked up many times. The genes are TRBV7-9 and TRBJ1-2, with a possible D match to TRBD1 (5 bases). CDR1 and CDR2 (germline): SEHNR, FQNEAQ (reference sequence). The CDR3 length is 13 residues. V was trimmed by 1 base and J by 6 bases, leaving 9 bases between them. CDR3: CASSLGRANGYTF. For the CDR3, the DNA is TGTGCCAGCAGCTTAGGCAGGGCGAATGGCTACACCTTC. The whole variable domain, filled in from reference TRBV7-9 and TRBJ1-2, reads DTGVSQNPRHKITKRGQNVTFRCDPISEHNRLYWYRQTLGQGPEFLTYFQNEAQLEKSRLLSDRFSAERPKGSFSTLEIQRTEQGDSAMYLCASSLGRANGYTFGSGTRLTVV.